This TCR beta chain appears in the sequencing data of a study of blood T cell repertoires in COVID-19. For the study at large: There were acute and convalescent COVID-19 samples, and they came from the United States, Italy and Spain. T cells, B-cell-depleted T cells, or PBMCs provided the cDNA or gDNA that served as material.

Germline CDR1 and CDR2: KGHSH and LQKENI. The ends were cut back, 0 bases at V and 0 bases at J, with 14 bases in the middle. There are 18 residues in the CDR3. TCRdb keeps only in-frame clones here, not all; method: immunoSEQ multiplex PCR. The sample consists of roughly 150,000 clones, 82% of them appearing once. This chain connects TRBV18 to TRBJ1-4, with D possibly TRBD1 on 6 matching bases. This TCR was recovered from a woman of 80 years or more with acute or convalescent COVID-19. The sequenced sample was peripheral blood. CDR3 DNA: TGTGCCAGCTCACCACCGAGGTGGCCAGGGGCAACTAATGAAAAACTGTTTTTT. Translated, it gives CASSPPRWPGATNEKLFF.